The 6 T cell receptor beta chains in this list originate from one sample, sequenced in a study of shared clonotypes between healthy human individuals. Measured with immunoSEQ multiplex PCR; TCRdb has only the in-frame clones, and not every one. This table has roughly 2,500,000 clones, 90% to 95% appearing once. Sequencing input: naive CD4+ T cells from PBMCs. Subset denoted: CD45RA+ positively selected. These receptor sequences come from a man between 18 and 35 years old in good health. Some clones in this sample may be carry-over from other donors' samples.

Note on this clone: The DNA is left out, because the CDR3 cannot be placed on it with certainty; the CDR3 is given as TCRdb lists it. The chain carries TRBV28 and TRBJ1-5. CDR1 and CDR2 from the germline V gene are MDHEN and SYDVKM. A total of 15 residues make up the CDR3, ends included. CDR3 sequence reads: CASSLAVEFNQPQHF.

With respect to this clone: The same CDR3 is also encoded by other DNA sequences in this sample. J is TRBJ2-5 and V is TRBV11-2; weak D call: TRBD2 (6 bases). From germline, CDR1 is SGHAT and CDR2 FQNNGV. Trimming stripped 1 base from V and 3 bases from J, with 9 bases between. The CDR3 loop spans 14 amino acids. The CDR3 sequence is CASSLGLVKETQYF. CDR3 DNA: TGTGCCAGCAGCTTAGGACTAGTCAAAGAGACCCAGTACTTC.

V is TRBV4-3 and J is TRBJ2-5; D tentatively fits TRBD1 or TRBD2 (5 bases each). This CDR3 spans 15 amino acids. Germline values: CDR1 LGHNA, CDR2 YSLEER. Trimming stripped 3 bases from V and 5 bases from J, with 16 bases between. The CDR3 sequence: CASSQKFAGTETQYF. The CDR3 region has the DNA TGCGCCAGCAGCCAGAAATTTGCAGGGACGGAGACCCAGTACTTC.

The J gene is TRBJ1-5, the V gene TRBV19; D is ambiguous. The CDR3 runs to 14 residues. V was shortened by 3 bases and J by 7 bases, with 13 bases between the two germline ends. Germline V gives CDR1 LNHDA, CDR2 SQIVND (reference sequence). The DNA of the CDR3 is TGTGCCAGTAGTATCGGTGGATCCTCCCAGCCCCAGCATTTT. The encoded protein is CASSIGGSSQPQHF.

The rearrangement uses TRBV7-2 and TRBJ2-1; TRBD1 is a possible D gene (5 bases). Deletions cut 6 bases from V and 4 bases from J, with 13 bases between. The CDR3 has 14 amino acids. The germline gives CDR1 SGHTA, CDR2 FQGNSA. The CDR3 here is CASSPQGSYNEQFF. CDR3 in DNA: TGTGCCAGCAGTCCGCAGGGAAGTTACAATGAGCAGTTCTTC.

The chain is built from TRBV10-2 and TRBJ1-5, with TRBD1 matching over 8 bases. Unmatched junction bases numbered 11, after V lost 0 bases and J lost 7 bases. CDR3 length: 17 amino acids. In germline, CDR1 is WSHSY, CDR2 SAAADI. The CDR3 loop reads CASSESGAGGTRQPQHF. The CDR3 DNA reads TGCGCCAGCAGTGAGTCAGGGGCAGGGGGCACTAGACAGCCCCAGCATTTT.